A selection of T cell receptor beta chains follows, all from one sample in a study of T cells after yellow fever vaccination. MiXCR, run by TCRdb on the 5' RACE reads, gives a single entry per CDR3 protein. The sample holds 300,000 to 400,000 distinct CDR3 sequences; around 13% are singletons and the top ten take 3% to 4%. The sample in question was CD4+ T cells sorted from PBMCs, obtained 15 days after the yellow fever booster vaccination. The receptors were sampled from a man between 18 and 29 years old who received the YFV17D yellow fever vaccine. The CDR3 runs from the conserved cysteine through the conserved F or W. A D gene is named only where the DNA matches it firmly.

TRBV7-2,.,CASSYGGAIGELFF
TRBV6-2/TRBV6-3,.,CASSKTEIVQEQYF
TRBV2,.,CASGARSYGYTF
TRBV18,.,CASSWTVRGGEQFF
TRBV12-3/TRBV12-4,.,CASTPGGGYEQCF
TRBV2,.,CASGRQTNYGYTF
TRBV24-1,.,CATSDSRGLQETQYF
TRBV11-2,.,CASSLGQGQETQYF
TRBV5-4,.,CASSLAKGGEQYF
TRBV5-1,.,CASSIRGLAGGSPLHF
TRBV6-1,TRBD1,CANRDRGSPGYGYTF
TRBV7-2,TRBD1,CASRQDRGENYGYTF
TRBV10-3,.,CAISGTGTGLTEAFF
TRBV18,TRBD1,CASSVAGTASSTDTQYF